This T cell receptor (beta chain) comes out of a study of cytomegalovirus exposure and HLA in healthy donors. General study results and limits: Whilst most TCR sequences proved rare, a subset of public TCRs occurred across many donors.

The ends were cut back, 1 base at V and 4 bases at J, with 10 bases in the middle. The CDR3 is 14 amino acids. The germline V gene has CDR1 SGHNT and CDR2 YENEEA. To note about this clone: Its antigen is not identified.

PCR amplification relied on 60 Vbeta primers (plus 13 Jbeta primers). Method: immunoSEQ multiplex PCR; TCRdb's copy keeps in-frame clones and lacks some. The data contain around 130,000 clones, about three fifths of them singletons. Sequenced input: PBMCs. The chain carries TRBV11-3 and TRBJ2-5; no firm D call. This receptor was taken from a male donor in good health and CMV-seronegative. The CDR3: CASSLGGVTETQYF. CDR3 DNA: TGTGCCAGCAGCTTAGGAGGTGTTACAGAGACCCAGTACTTC.